This T cell receptor (beta chain) was observed in a study of spatial heterogeneity in lung cancer. Across the whole study: Among detected sequences, beta-chain ones consistently exceeded alpha-chain ones in number. Overall study findings and caveats: Mutation tallies in tumors tracked expanded intratumoral alpha and beta TCR counts.

This clonotype was found a few times. Its antigen is not identified. Time point denoted: sample taken at primary tumor resection. TCRdb reprocessed the 5' RACE reads via MiXCR and lists one record per CDR3 protein. The sample yields some 25,000 distinct CDR3 sequences, just over 7% seen once. This CDR3 region has 15 residues. Looked up from germline, CDR1 is SGHDT and CDR2 is YYEEEE. The germline V and J ends were trimmed by 0 bases and 4 bases, with 10 bases remaining between them. This chain links TRBV5-6 with TRBJ1-4; D gene uncertain. The TCR originated in a male donor with early-stage non-small cell lung cancer. The sequencing here drew on lung tumor tissue, taken at surgery. CDR3 in DNA: TGTGCCAGCAGCTTGGCTGGTGGTAGTAATGAAAAACTGTTTTTT. This translates into CASSLAGGSNEKLFF.